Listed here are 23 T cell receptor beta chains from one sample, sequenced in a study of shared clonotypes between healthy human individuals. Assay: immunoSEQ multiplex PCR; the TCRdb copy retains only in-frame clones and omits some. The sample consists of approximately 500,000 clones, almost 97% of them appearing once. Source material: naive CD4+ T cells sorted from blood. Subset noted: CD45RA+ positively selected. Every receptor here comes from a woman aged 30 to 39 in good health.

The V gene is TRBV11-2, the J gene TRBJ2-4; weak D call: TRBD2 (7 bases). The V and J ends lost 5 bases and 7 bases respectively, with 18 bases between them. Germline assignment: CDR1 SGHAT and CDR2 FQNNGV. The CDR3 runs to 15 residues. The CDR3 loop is CASSPDGGPGNIQYF. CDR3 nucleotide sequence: TGTGCCAGCAGCCCCGACGGGGGGCCAGGTAACATTCAGTACTTC.

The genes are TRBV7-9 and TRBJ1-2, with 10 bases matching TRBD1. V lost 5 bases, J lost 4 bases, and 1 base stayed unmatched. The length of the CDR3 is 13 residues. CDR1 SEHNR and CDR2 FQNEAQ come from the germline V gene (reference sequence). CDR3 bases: TGTGCCAGCAGCGGGACAGGGGTCTATGGCTACACCTTC. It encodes CASSGTGVYGYTF.

The CDR3 DNA sequence: TGTGCCAGCAGTGCCCTAAGCGGGTGGCCCCGGGGGGAGCTGTTTTTT. Protein product: CASSALSGWPRGELFF. The V call is TRBV6-1, the J call TRBJ2-2; possible D gene TRBD2, 6 bases. Per the germline V gene, CDR1 is MNHNS and CDR2 is SASEGT. This CDR3 region has 16 residues. V was clipped by 4 bases and J by 8 bases, with 20 bases between them.

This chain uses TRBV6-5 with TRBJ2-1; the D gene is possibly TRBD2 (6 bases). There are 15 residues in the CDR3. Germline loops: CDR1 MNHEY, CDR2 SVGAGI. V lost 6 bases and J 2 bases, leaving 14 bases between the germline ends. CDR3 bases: TGTGCCAGCAGAAGGGACTCTTCCCCCTACAATGAGCAGTTCTTC. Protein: CASRRDSSPYNEQFF.

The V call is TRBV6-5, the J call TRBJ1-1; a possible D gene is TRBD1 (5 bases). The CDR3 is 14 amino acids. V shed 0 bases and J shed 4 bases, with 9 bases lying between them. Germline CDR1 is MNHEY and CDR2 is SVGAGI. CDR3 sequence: CASSYSKGVTEAFF. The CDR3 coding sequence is TGTGCCAGCAGTTACTCGAAAGGGGTCACTGAAGCTTTCTTT.

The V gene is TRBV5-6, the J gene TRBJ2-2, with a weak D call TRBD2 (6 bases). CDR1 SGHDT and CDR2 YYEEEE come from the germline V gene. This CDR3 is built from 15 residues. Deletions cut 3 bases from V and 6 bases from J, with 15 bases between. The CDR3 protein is CASSYTEGRSGELFF. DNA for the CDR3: TGTGCCAGCAGCTACACAGAGGGGAGGTCCGGGGAGCTGTTTTTT.

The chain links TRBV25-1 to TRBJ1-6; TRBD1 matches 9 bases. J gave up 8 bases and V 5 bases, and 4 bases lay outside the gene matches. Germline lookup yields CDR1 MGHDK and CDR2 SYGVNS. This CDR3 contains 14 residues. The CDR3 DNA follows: TGTGCCAGCAGTCCGGACAGGGGCGATTCACCCCTCCACTTT. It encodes CASSPDRGDSPLHF.

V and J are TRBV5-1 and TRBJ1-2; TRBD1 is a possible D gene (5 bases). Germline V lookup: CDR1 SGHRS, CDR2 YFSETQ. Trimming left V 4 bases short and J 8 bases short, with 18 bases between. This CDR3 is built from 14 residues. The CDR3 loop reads CASSMTEPEVGYTF. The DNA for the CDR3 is TGCGCCAGCAGCATGACAGAGCCTGAGGTGGGCTACACCTTC.

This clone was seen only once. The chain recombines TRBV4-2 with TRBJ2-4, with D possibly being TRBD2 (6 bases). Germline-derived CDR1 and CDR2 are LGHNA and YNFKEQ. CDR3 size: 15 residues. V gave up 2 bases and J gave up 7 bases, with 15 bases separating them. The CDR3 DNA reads TGTGCCAGCAGCCAAATGAGGGACTCGAGCAACATTCAGTACTTC. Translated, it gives CASSQMRDSSNIQYF.

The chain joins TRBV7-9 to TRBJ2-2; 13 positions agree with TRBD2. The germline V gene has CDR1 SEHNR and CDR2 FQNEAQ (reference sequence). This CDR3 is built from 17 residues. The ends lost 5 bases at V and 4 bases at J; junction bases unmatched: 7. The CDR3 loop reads CASSAGLAGAFTGELFF. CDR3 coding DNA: TGTGCCAGCAGCGCAGGACTAGCGGGAGCGTTCACCGGGGAGCTGTTTTTT.

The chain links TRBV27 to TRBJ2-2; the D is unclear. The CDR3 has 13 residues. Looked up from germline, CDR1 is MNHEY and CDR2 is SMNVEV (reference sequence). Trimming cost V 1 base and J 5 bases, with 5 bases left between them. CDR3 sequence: CASSLYRTGELFF. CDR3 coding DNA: TGTGCCAGCAGTTTATATCGGACCGGGGAGCTGTTTTTT.

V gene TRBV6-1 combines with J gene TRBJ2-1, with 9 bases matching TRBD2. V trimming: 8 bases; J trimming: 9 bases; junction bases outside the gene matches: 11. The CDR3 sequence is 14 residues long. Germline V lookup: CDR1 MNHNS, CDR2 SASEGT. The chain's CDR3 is CASLISSGSVEQFF. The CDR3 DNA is TGTGCCAGCCTAATTAGTAGCGGGAGTGTTGAGCAGTTCTTC.

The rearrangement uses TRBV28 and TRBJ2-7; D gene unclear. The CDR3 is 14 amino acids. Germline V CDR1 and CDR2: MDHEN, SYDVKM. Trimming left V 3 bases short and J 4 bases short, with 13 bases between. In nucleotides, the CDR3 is TGTGCCAGCAGTTTTGGTGGACGGGTATACGAGCAGTACTTC. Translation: CASSFGGRVYEQYF.

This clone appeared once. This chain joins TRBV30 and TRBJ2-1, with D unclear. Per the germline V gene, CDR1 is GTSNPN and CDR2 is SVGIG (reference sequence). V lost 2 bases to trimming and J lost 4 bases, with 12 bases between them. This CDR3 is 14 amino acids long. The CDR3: CAWSQDPIYNEQFF. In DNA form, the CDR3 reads TGTGCCTGGAGTCAGGATCCAATATACAATGAGCAGTTCTTC.

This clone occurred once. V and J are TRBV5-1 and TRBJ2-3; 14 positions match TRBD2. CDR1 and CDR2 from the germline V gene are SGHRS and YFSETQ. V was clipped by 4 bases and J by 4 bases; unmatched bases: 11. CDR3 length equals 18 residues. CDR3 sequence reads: CASSLMTSGRAGADTQYF. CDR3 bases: TGCGCCAGCAGCCTTATGACTAGCGGGAGGGCTGGAGCAGATACGCAGTATTTT.

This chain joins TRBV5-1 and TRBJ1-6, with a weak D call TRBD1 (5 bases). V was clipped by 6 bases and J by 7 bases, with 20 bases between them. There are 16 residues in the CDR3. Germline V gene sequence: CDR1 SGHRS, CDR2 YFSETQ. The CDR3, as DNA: TGCGCCAGCAAATCAGGGACTTCGGCCCTGAATTCACCCCTCCACTTT. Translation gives CASKSGTSALNSPLHF. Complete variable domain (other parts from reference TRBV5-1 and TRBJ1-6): KAGVTQTPRYLIKTRGQQVTLSCSPISGHRSVSWYQQTPGQGLQFLFEYFSETQRNKGNFPGRFSGRQFSNSRSEMNVSTLELGDSALYLCASKSGTSALNSPLHFGNGTRLTVT.

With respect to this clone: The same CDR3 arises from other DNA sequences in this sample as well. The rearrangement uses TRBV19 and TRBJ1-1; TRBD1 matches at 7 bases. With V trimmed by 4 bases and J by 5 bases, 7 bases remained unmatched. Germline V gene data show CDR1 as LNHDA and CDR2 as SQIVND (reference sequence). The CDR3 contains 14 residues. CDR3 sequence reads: CASSTRTGSTEAFF. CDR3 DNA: TGTGCCAGTAGTACGCGGACAGGATCGACTGAAGCTTTCTTT. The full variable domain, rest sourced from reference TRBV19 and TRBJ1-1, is DGGITQSPKYLFRKEGQNVTLSCEQNLNHDAMYWYRQDPGQGLRLIYYSQIVNDFQKGDIAEGYSVSREKKESFPLTVTSAQKNPTAFYLCASSTRTGSTEAFFGQGTRLTVV.

The CDR3 sequence: CASSEGRFGQIAKNIQYF. CDR3 nucleotide sequence: TGTGCCAGCAGTGAAGGACGATTCGGTCAAATAGCCAAAAACATTCAGTACTTC. The chain uses TRBV6-1 and TRBJ2-4, with D uncertain. The CDR3 sequence is 18 residues long. V was pared by 1 base and J by 0 bases, with 16 bases between. Germline loops: CDR1 MNHNS, CDR2 SASEGT.

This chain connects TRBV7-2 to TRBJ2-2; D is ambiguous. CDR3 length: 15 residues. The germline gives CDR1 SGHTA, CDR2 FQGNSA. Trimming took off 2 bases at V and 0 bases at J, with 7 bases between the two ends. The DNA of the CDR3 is TGTGCCAGCAGCTTAAACAGCCCGAACACCGGGGAGCTGTTTTTT. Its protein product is CASSLNSPNTGELFF.

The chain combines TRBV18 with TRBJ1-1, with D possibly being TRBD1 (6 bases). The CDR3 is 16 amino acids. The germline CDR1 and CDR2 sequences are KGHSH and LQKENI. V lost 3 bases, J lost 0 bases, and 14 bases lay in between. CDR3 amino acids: CASSPQDRMLNTEAFF. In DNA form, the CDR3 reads TGTGCCAGCTCACCGCAGGACAGAATGTTGAACACTGAAGCTTTCTTT.

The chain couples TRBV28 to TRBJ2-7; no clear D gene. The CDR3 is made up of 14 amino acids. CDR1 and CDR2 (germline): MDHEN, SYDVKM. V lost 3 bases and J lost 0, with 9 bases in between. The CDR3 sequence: CASSFAGSSYEQYF. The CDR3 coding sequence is TGTGCCAGCAGTTTCGCAGGTAGCTCCTACGAGCAGTACTTC. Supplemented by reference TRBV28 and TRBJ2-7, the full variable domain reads DVKVTQSSRYLVKRTGEKVFLECVQDMDHENMFWYRQDPGLGLRLIYFSYDVKMKEKGDIPEGYSVSREKKERFSLILESASTNQTSMYLCASSFAGSSYEQYFGPGTRLTVT.

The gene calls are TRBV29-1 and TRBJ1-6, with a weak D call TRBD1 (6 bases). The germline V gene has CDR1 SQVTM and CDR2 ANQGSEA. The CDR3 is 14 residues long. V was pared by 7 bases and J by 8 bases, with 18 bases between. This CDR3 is CSAIIGRGDSPLHF. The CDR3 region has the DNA TGCAGCGCAATTATTGGCAGGGGTGATTCACCCCTCCACTTT.

CDR3 amino acids: CASGRGEGFEQFF. The DNA for the CDR3 is TGTGCCAGCGGGCGGGGAGAAGGGTTTGAGCAGTTCTTC. This chain joins TRBV7-9 and TRBJ2-1; TRBD2 is a possible D gene (6 bases). The V and J ends lost 8 bases and 9 bases respectively, with 17 bases between them. Germline CDR1 and CDR2: SEHNR and FQNEAQ (reference sequence). CDR3 size: 13 residues.